Given below is one T cell receptor beta chain in context. Assay runs were performed at deep level. Every subset's genomic DNA went evenly onto several immunoSEQ plates. The repertoire was sequenced with immunoSEQ multiplex PCR; TCRdb's copy has only in-frame clones and lacks some. The sample holds about 710,000 clones, 55% to 75% seen once. Germline loops: CDR1 SGHNT, CDR2 YYREEE (reference sequence). This CDR3 comprises 15 residues. The V and J ends lost 0 bases and 6 bases respectively, with 16 bases between them. This entry is derived from a study of shared clonotypes between healthy human individuals. Across the study: Donor composition was two women and three men, aged 18 to 49.

Negatively enriched CD4+ T cells were divided by CD45RA into naive and memory. The sequence was collected from a woman aged 25 to 39 in good health. Sequenced sample: memory CD4+ T cells sorted from blood. Subset indicated: CD45RA-negative fraction. This chain connects TRBV5-4 to TRBJ2-7, with D unclear. CDR3: CASSLDPLLRAEQYF. CDR3 DNA sequence: TGTGCCAGCAGCTTGGACCCTCTGCTCAGAGCCGAGCAGTACTTC.